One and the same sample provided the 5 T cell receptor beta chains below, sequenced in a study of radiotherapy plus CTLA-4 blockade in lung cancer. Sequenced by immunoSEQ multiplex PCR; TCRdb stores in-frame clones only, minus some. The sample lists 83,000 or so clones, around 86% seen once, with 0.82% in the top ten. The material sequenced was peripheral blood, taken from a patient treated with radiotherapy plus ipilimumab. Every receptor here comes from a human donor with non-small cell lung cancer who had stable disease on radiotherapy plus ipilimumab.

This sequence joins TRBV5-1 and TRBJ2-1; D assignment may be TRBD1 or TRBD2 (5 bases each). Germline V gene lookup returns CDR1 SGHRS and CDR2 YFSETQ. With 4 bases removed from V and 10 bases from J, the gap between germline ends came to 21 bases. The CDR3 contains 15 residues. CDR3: CASSLTGEGRKEQFF. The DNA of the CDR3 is TGCGCCAGCAGCCTTACCGGCGAGGGACGCAAGGAGCAGTTCTTC. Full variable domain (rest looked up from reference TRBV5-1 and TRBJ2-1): KAGVTQTPRYLIKTRGQQVTLSCSPISGHRSVSWYQQTPGQGLQFLFEYFSETQRNKGNFPGRFSGRQFSNSRSEMNVSTLELGDSALYLCASSLTGEGRKEQFFGPGTRLTVL.

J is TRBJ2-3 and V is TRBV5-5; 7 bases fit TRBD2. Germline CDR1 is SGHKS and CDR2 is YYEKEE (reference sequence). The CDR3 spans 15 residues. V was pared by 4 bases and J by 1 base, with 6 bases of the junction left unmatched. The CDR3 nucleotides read TGTGCCAGCAGCCCTTTGGGGGGGGGCACAGATACGCAGTATTTT. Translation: CASSPLGGGTDTQYF.

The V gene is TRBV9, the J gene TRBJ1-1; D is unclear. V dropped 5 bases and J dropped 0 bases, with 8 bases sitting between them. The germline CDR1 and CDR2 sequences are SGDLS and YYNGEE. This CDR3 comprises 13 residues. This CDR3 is CASRRHLNTEAFF. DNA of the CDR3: TGTGCCAGCAGACGACACTTGAACACTGAAGCTTTCTTT. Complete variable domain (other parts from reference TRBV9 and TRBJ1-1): DSGVTQTPKHLITATGQRVTLRCSPRSGDLSVYWYQQSLDQGLQFLIQYYNGEERAKGNILERFSAQQFPDLHSELNLSSLELGDSALYFCASRRHLNTEAFFGQGTRLTVV.

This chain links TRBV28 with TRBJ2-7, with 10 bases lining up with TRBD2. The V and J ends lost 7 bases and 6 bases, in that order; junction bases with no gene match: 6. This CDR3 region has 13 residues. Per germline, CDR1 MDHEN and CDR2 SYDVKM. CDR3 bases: TGTGCCAGCAAACCAGCGGGAGGGCCCGAGCAGTACTTC. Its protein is CASKPAGGPEQYF.

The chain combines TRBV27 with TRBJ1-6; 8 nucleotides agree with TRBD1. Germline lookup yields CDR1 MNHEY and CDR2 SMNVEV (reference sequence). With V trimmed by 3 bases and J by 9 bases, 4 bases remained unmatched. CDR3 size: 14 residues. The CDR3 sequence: CASSLTGAISPLHF. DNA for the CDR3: TGTGCCAGCAGTTTGACAGGGGCGATTTCACCCCTCCACTTT.